The 13 T cell receptor beta chains reported below all come from one sample, sequenced in a study of shared clonotypes between healthy human individuals. The method was immunoSEQ multiplex PCR; TCRdb's version includes in-frame clones alone and lacks a portion of them. The sample shows about 2 million clones, 90% to 95% of them seen only once. Source material: naive CD4+ T cells sorted from blood. Described subset: CD45RA+ positively selected. The receptors come from a man between 18 and 35 years old in good health.

The V and J genes are TRBV2 and TRBJ1-4, with unresolved D. CDR1 SNHLY and CDR2 FYNNEI come from the germline V gene. This CDR3 has 14 amino acids. The V end was cut by 6 bases, the J end by 0 bases, with 8 bases between. This chain's CDR3 is CASRAGTTNEKLFF. In DNA, the CDR3 is TGTGCCAGCAGGGCGGGAACAACTAATGAAAAACTGTTTTTT.

The rearrangement joins TRBV15 to TRBJ1-1, with a possible D match to TRBD1 (6 bases). Per the germline V gene, CDR1 is LNHNV and CDR2 is YYDKDF (reference sequence). The CDR3 is 17 amino acids. The V end was cut by 0 bases, the J end by 0 bases, with 14 bases between. The CDR3 spells CATSRETKGGMNTEAFF. The CDR3 nucleotides are TGTGCCACCAGCAGAGAAACTAAAGGGGGGATGAACACTGAAGCTTTCTTT.

This rearrangement joins TRBV28 to TRBJ2-7; perhaps TRBD2 as D (6 bases). The germline gives CDR1 MDHEN, CDR2 SYDVKM. The CDR3 is made up of 15 amino acids. V dropped 6 bases and J dropped 7 bases, with 22 bases sitting between them. In nucleotides, the CDR3 is TGTGCCAGCAGACCGCCCCCGGGGGTAGGGAGGGAGCAGTACTTC. It is translated as CASRPPPGVGREQYF.

The J gene is TRBJ1-5, the V gene TRBV6-5; maybe TRBD1 (5 bases). The CDR3 contains 15 residues. Trimming pared 9 bases from V and 3 bases from J, leaving 18 bases between. Germline V gives CDR1 MNHEY, CDR2 SVGAGI. The CDR3 loop is CASKASGVLNQPQHF. The CDR3, as DNA: TGTGCCAGTAAAGCTTCGGGGGTACTCAATCAGCCCCAGCATTTT.

This chain connects TRBV2 to TRBJ1-3, with D unclear. Germline V gene lookup returns CDR1 SNHLY and CDR2 FYNNEI. Trimming shortened V by 1 base and J by 0 bases, and 7 bases separated the two germline ends. The CDR3 runs 15 residues. The CDR3 region is CASSEGRSSGNTIYF. Here the CDR3 DNA reads TGTGCCAGCAGTGAAGGGCGGAGCTCTGGAAACACCATATATTTT. Full variable domain (outside the CDR3, taken from reference TRBV2 and TRBJ1-3): EPEVTQTPSHQVTQMGQEVILRCVPISNHLYFYWYRQILGQKVEFLVSFYNNEISEKSEIFDDQFSVERPDGSNFTLKIRSTKLEDSAMYFCASSEGRSSGNTIYFGEGSWLTVV.

V usage is TRBV27 and J usage is TRBJ1-5; maybe TRBD1 (5 bases). Deletions cut 5 bases from V and 3 bases from J, with 11 bases between. Germline V gene data show CDR1 as MNHEY and CDR2 as SMNVEV (reference sequence). This CDR3 is built from 14 residues. CDR3 nucleotides: TGTGCCAGCAGTGATCAGGGATTCAATCAGCCCCAGCATTTT. Protein: CASSDQGFNQPQHF.

V gene TRBV5-4 combines with J gene TRBJ1-2, with D possibly TRBD1 on 5 matching bases. CDR3 length: 15 amino acids. Germline assignment: CDR1 SGHNT and CDR2 YYREEE (reference sequence). Trimming cost V 2 bases and J 4 bases, with 15 bases left between them. CDR3 residues: CASSFLTGQLYGYTF. The CDR3 DNA reads as TGTGCCAGCAGCTTTTTGACGGGGCAACTCTATGGCTACACCTTC.

V is TRBV18 and J is TRBJ2-7; 9 bases line up with TRBD2. Germline CDR1 KGHSH, CDR2 LQKENI. The J segment lost 1 base and the V segment lost 1 base, leaving 5 bases of the junction unmatched. The CDR3 runs 16 residues. The CDR3 is CASSPQVTSGSYEQYF. The CDR3 DNA follows: TGTGCCAGCTCACCACAAGTGACTAGCGGTTCCTACGAGCAGTACTTC.

This chain uses TRBV7-9 with TRBJ2-7, with 7 bases fitting TRBD1. The V and J ends lost 4 bases and 6 bases, in that order; junction bases with no gene match: 12. The CDR3 contains 15 residues. Germline CDR1 reads SEHNR; CDR2 reads FQNEAQ (reference sequence). The CDR3 loop reads CASSYMTGLSAEQYF. CDR3 DNA sequence: TGTGCCAGCAGCTACATGACAGGGTTAAGTGCCGAGCAGTACTTC.

The rearrangement links TRBV5-1 to TRBJ2-3; TRBD1 matches 7 bases. V was clipped by 7 bases and J by 3 bases; unmatched bases: 11. CDR3 length: 15 residues. Germline V gene sequence: CDR1 SGHRS, CDR2 YFSETQ. This chain's CDR3 is CASGPGTVPTDTQYF. The CDR3 region has the DNA TGCGCCAGCGGGCCGGGGACAGTACCAACAGATACGCAGTATTTT. Complete variable domain (other parts from reference TRBV5-1 and TRBJ2-3): KAGVTQTPRYLIKTRGQQVTLSCSPISGHRSVSWYQQTPGQGLQFLFEYFSETQRNKGNFPGRFSGRQFSNSRSEMNVSTLELGDSALYLCASGPGTVPTDTQYFGPGTRLTVL.

V gene TRBV5-1 combines with J gene TRBJ1-1; 9 bases match TRBD1. Germline lookup yields CDR1 SGHRS and CDR2 YFSETQ. This CDR3 comprises 14 residues. V lost 6 bases and J lost 5; bases outside the gene matches: 8. This CDR3 reads CASTRQGERTEAFF. CDR3 bases: TGCGCCAGCACCCGACAGGGGGAGCGAACTGAAGCTTTCTTT.

CDR3 in DNA: TGTGCCAGCGGCCCGGCTAGCGGAGACACCGGGGAGCTGTTTTTT. Its translation: CASGPASGDTGELFF. The gene calls are TRBV6-1 and TRBJ2-2; 7 positions match TRBD2. There are 15 residues in the CDR3. Germline loops: CDR1 MNHNS, CDR2 SASEGT. The V gene end was trimmed by 8 bases and the J gene end by 3 bases; junction bases not matched to a gene: 9.

The chain is built from TRBV5-1 and TRBJ2-5; 10 nucleotides align to TRBD2. With V trimmed by 2 bases and J by 4 bases, 8 bases remained unmatched. The CDR3 is 16 amino acids. The V gene's germline CDR1 is SGHRS and CDR2 YFSETQ. The CDR3 spells CASSFGSSGGGETQYF. CDR3 DNA sequence: TGCGCCAGCAGCTTTGGTTCTAGCGGGGGAGGAGAGACCCAGTACTTC.